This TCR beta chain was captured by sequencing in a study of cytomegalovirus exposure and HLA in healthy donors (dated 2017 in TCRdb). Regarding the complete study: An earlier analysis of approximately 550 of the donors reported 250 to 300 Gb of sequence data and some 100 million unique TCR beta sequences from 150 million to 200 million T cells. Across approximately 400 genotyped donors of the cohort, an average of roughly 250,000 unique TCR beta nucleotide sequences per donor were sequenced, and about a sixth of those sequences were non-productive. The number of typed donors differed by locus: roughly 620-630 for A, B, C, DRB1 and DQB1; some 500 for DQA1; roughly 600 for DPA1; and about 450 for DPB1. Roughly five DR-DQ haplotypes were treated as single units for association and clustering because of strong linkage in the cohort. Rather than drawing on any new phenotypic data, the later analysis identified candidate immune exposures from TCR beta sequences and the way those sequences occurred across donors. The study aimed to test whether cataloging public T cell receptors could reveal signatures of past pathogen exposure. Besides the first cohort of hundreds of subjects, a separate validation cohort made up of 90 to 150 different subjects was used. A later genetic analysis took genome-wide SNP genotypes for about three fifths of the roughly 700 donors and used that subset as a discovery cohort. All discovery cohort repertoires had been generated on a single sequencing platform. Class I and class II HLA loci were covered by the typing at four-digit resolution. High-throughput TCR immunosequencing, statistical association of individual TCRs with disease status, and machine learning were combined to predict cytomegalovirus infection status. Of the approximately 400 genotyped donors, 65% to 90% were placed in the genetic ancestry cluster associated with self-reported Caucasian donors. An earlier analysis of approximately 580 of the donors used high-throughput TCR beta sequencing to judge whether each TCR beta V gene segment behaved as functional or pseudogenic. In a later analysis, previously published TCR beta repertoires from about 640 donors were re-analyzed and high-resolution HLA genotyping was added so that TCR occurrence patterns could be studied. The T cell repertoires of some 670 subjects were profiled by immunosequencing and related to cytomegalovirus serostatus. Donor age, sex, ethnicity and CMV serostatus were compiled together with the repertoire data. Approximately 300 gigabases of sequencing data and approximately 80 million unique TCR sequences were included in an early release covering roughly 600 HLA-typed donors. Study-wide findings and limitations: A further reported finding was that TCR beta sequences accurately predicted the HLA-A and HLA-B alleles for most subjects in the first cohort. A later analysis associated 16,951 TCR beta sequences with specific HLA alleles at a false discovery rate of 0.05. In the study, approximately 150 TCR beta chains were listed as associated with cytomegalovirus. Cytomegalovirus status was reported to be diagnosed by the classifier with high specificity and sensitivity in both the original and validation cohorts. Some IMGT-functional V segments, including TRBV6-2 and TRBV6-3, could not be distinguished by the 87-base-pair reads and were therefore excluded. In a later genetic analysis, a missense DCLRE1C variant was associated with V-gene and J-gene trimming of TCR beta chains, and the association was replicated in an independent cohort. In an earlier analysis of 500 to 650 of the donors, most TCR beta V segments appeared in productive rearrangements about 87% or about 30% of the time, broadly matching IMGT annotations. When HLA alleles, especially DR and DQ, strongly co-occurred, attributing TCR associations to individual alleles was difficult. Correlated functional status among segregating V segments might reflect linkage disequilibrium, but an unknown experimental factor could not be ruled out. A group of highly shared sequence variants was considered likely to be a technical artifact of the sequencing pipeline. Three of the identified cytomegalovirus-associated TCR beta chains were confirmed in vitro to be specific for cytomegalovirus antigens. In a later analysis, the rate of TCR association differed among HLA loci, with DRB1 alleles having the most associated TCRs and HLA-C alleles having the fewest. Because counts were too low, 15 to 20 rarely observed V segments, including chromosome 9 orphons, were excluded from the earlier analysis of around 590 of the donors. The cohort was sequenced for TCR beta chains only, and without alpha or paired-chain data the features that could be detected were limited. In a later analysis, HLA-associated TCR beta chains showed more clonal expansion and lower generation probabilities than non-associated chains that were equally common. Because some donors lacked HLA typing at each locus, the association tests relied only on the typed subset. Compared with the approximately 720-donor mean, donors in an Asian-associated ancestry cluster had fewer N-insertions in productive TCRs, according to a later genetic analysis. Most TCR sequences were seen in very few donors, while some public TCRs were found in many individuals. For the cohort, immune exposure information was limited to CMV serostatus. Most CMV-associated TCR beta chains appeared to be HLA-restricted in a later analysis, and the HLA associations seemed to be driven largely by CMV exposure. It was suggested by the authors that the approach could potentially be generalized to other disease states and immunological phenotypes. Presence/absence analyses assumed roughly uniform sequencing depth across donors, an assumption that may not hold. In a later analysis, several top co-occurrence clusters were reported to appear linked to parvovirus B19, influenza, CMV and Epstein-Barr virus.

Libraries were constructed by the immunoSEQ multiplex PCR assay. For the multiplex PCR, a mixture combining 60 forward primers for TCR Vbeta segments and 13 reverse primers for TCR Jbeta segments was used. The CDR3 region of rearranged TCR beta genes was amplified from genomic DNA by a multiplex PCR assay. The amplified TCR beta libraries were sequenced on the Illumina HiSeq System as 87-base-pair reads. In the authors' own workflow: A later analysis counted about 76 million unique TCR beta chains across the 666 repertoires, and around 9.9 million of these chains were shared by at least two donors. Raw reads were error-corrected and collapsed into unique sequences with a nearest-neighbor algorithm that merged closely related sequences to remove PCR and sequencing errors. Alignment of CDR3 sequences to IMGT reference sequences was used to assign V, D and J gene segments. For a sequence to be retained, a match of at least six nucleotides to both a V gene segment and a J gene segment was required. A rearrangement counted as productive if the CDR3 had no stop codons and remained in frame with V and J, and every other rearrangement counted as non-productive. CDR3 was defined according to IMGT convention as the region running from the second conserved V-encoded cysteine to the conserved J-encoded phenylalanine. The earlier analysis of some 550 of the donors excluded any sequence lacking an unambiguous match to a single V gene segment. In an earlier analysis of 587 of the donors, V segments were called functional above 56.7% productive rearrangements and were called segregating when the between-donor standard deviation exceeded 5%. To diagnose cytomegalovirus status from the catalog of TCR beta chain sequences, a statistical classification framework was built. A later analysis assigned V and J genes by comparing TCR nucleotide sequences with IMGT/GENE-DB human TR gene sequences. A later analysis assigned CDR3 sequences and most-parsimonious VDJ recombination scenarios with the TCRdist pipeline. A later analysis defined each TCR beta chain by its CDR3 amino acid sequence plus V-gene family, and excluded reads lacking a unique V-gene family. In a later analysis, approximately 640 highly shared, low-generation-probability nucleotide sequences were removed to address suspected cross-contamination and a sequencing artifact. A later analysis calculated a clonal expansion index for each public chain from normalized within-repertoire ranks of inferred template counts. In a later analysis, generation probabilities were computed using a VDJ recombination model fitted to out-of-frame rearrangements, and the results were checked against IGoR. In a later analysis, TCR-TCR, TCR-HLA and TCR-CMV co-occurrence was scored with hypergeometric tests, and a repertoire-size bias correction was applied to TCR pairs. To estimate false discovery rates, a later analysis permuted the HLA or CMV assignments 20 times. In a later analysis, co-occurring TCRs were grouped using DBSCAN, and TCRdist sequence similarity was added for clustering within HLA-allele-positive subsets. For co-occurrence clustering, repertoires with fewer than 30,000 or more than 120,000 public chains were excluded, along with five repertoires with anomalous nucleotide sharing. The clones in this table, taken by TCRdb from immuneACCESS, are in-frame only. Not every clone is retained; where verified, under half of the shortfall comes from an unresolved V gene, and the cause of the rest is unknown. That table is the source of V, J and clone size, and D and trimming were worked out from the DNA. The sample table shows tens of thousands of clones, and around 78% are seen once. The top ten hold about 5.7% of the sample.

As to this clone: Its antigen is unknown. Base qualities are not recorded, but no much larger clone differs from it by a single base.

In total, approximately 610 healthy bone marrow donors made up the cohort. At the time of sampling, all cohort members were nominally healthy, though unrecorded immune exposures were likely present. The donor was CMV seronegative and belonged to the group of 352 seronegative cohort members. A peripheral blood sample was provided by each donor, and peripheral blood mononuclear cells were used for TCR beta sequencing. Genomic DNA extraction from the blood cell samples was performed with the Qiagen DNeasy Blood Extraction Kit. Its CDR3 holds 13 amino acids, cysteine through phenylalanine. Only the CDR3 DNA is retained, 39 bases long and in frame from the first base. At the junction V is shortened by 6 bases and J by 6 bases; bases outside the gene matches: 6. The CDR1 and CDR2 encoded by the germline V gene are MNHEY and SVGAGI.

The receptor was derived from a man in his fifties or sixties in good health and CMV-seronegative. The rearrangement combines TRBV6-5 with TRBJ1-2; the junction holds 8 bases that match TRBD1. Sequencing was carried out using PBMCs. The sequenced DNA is TGTGCCAGCAGCACCGGACAGGGTCATGGCTACACCTTC. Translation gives CASSTGQGHGYTF.